Presented here are 18 T cell receptor beta chains from one specimen sequenced in a study of PD-L1 blockade in urothelial cancer. Time point reported: pretreatment peripheral blood. The protocol was immunoSEQ multiplex PCR, while the TCRdb copy is restricted to in-frame clones and leaves out a portion. This sample carries 35,000 or so clones, 84% of them seen once, and the ten largest clones take 15% to 19%. The material was PBMCs, obtained around atezolizumab (anti-PD-L1) treatment. The receptors come from a man between 60 and 75 years old with urothelial cancer.

This clone was found once. The chain carries TRBV19 and TRBJ2-2, with 9 bases that match TRBD2. Per the germline V gene, CDR1 is LNHDA and CDR2 is SQIVND (reference sequence). The CDR3 contains 13 residues. V dropped 8 bases and J dropped 6; count of bases not matched to a gene: 4. The CDR3 is CASHVAGAGELFF. CDR3 DNA sequence: TGTGCCAGTCACGTAGCGGGGGCCGGGGAGCTGTTTTTT. The full variable domain, its missing parts supplied by reference TRBV19 and TRBJ2-2, is DGGITQSPKYLFRKEGQNVTLSCEQNLNHDAMYWYRQDPGQGLRLIYYSQIVNDFQKGDIAEGYSVSREKKESFPLTVTSAQKNPTAFYLCASHVAGAGELFFGEGSRLTVL.

The chain couples TRBV4-2 to TRBJ1-5, with 8 bases aligning to TRBD1. The CDR3 spans 14 residues. With V trimmed by 3 bases and J by 5 bases, 3 bases remained unmatched. Germline loops: CDR1 LGHNA, CDR2 YNFKEQ. The DNA of the CDR3 is TGTGCCAGCAGCCACGACAGGGGCGATCAGCCCCAGCATTTT. Protein: CASSHDRGDQPQHF.

The chain recombines TRBV7-3 with TRBJ2-5; no definite D call. The CDR3 has 12 amino acids. Trimming left V 5 bases short and J 5 bases short, with 9 bases between. Germline V gives CDR1 SGHTA, CDR2 FQGTGA. The chain's CDR3 is CASSGAGETQYF. CDR3 nucleotide sequence: TGTGCCAGCAGCGGAGCTGGGGAGACCCAGTACTTC.

This sequence joins TRBV14 and TRBJ2-1; TRBD2 might be the D (6 bases). Deletions cut 7 bases from V and 3 bases from J, with 13 bases between. The CDR3 length is 14 residues. Germline CDR1 and CDR2: SGHDN and FVKESK. The CDR3 DNA is TGTGCCAGCAAGAGGAGGGCCCTCTACAATGAGCAGTTCTTC. As protein: CASKRRALYNEQFF.

The chain couples TRBV7-9 to TRBJ1-2, with D maybe TRBD1 (5 bases). This CDR3 is 14 amino acids long. CDR1 SEHNR and CDR2 FQNEAQ come from the germline V gene (reference sequence). V lost 5 bases and J lost 7, with 17 bases in between. The CDR3 DNA follows: TGTGCCAGCAGCCCGGCTGGGGGAGGAGGTGGCTACACCTTC. Its translation is CASSPAGGGGGYTF.

The V call is TRBV10-2, the J call TRBJ2-3; the D gene is possibly TRBD2 (6 bases). V was shortened by 8 bases and J by 2 bases, with 17 bases between the two germline ends. CDR3 length: 15 residues. Germline-derived CDR1 and CDR2 are WSHSY and SAAADI. CDR3 DNA sequence: TGCGCCAGCCTTTCCCTGACTAGTTCCACAGATACGCAGTATTTT. Its translation is CASLSLTSSTDTQYF.

This rearrangement joins TRBV5-1 to TRBJ1-2; D may be TRBD1 (6 bases). The CDR3 runs 15 residues. The germline gives CDR1 SGHRS, CDR2 YFSETQ. Trimming stripped 3 bases from V and 4 bases from J, with 16 bases between. Written as DNA, the CDR3 is TGCGCCAGCAGCTGGGAGGGGGGCGCAGGCTATGGCTACACCTTC. Its translation is CASSWEGGAGYGYTF.

The V and J genes are TRBV19 and TRBJ2-7; 7 nucleotides line up with TRBD1. Unmatched junction bases numbered 3, after V lost 4 bases and J lost 3 bases. Germline V gene sequence: CDR1 LNHDA, CDR2 SQIVND (reference sequence). This CDR3 has 13 amino acids. The CDR3 DNA reads TGTGCCAGTAGTACGGGACAGAACTACGAGCAGTACTTC. Translating gives CASSTGQNYEQYF.

The V gene is TRBV7-9, the J gene TRBJ1-1, with D maybe TRBD1 (6 bases). The V gene lost 6 bases and the J gene lost 0 bases, with 17 bases spanning the gap. The CDR3 has 16 amino acids. CDR1 is SEHNR and CDR2 is FQNEAQ in the germline V gene (reference sequence). The CDR3 protein is CASRPRGGRVNTEAFF. The CDR3 nucleotides are TGTGCCAGCAGGCCAAGGGGGGGCCGGGTGAACACTGAAGCTTTCTTT.

In nucleotides, the CDR3 is TGTGCCAGCAGGCGGCAGGGGGCCCACTATGGCTACACCTTC. Translated, it gives CASRRQGAHYGYTF. The rearrangement links TRBV6-5 to TRBJ1-2; 8 nucleotides line up with TRBD1. In germline, CDR1 is MNHEY, CDR2 SVGAGI. V trimming: 6 bases; J trimming: 3 bases; junction bases outside the gene matches: 6. The CDR3 has 14 residues.

CDR3 region: CASSLNNLNEQFF. CDR3 DNA: TGTGCCAGCAGTTTGAATAACCTAAATGAGCAGTTCTTC. The chain recombines TRBV28 with TRBJ2-1; no clear D. Trimming removed 3 bases at V and 7 bases at J, with 10 bases between. The germline V gene encodes CDR1 MDHEN and CDR2 SYDVKM. CDR3 length: 13 amino acids.

Here the CDR3 reads CASTNLGRAGPEAFF. The CDR3 DNA sequence: TGTGCCAGCACTAACCTTGGCAGGGCCGGTCCTGAAGCTTTCTTT. The chain carries TRBV6-1 and TRBJ1-1, with D tentatively TRBD1 (5 bases). The CDR3 is made up of 15 amino acids. CDR1 and CDR2 (germline): MNHNS, SASEGT. Trimming pared 7 bases from V and 6 bases from J, leaving 21 bases between.

The rearrangement joins TRBV7-2 to TRBJ2-3; no reliable D call. In germline, CDR1 is SGHTA, CDR2 FQGNSA. This CDR3 region has 14 residues. Trimming stripped 5 bases from V and 2 bases from J, with 11 bases between. The CDR3 is CASSSKAPTDTQYF. CDR3 coding DNA: TGTGCCAGCAGCAGTAAAGCCCCCACAGATACGCAGTATTTT. Full variable domain (missing parts from reference TRBV7-2 and TRBJ2-3): GAGVSQSPSNKVTEKGKDVELRCDPISGHTALYWYRQSLGQGLEFLIYFQGNSAPDKSGLPSDRFSAERTGGSVSTLTIQRTQQEDSAVYLCASSSKAPTDTQYFGPGTRLTVL.

V gene TRBV19 combines with J gene TRBJ2-3; D is ambiguous. V lost 6 bases, J lost 1 base, and 8 bases lay in between. The CDR3 consists of 13 residues. Germline loops: CDR1 LNHDA, CDR2 SQIVND (reference sequence). The CDR3 is CASRWARTDTQYF. The CDR3 DNA follows: TGTGCCAGTAGGTGGGCCCGCACAGATACGCAGTATTTT. The whole variable domain, remainder taken from reference TRBV19 and TRBJ2-3, is DGGITQSPKYLFRKEGQNVTLSCEQNLNHDAMYWYRQDPGQGLRLIYYSQIVNDFQKGDIAEGYSVSREKKESFPLTVTSAQKNPTAFYLCASRWARTDTQYFGPGTRLTVL.

The chain employs TRBV30 and TRBJ1-4, with D possibly being TRBD1 (6 bases). In germline, CDR1 is GTSNPN, CDR2 SVGIG (reference sequence). This CDR3 is 15 amino acids long. V gave up 4 bases and J gave up 8 bases, with 20 bases separating them. The CDR3 coding sequence is TGTGCCTGGACCGAAAAGTTTTCCCAGGGGGAAAAACTGTTTTTT. It encodes CAWTEKFSQGEKLFF.

This sequence joins TRBV30 and TRBJ2-5, with D possibly being TRBD1 (6 bases). Deletions cut 8 bases from V and 1 base from J, with 17 bases between. Germline V gene lookup returns CDR1 GTSNPN and CDR2 SVGIG (reference sequence). This CDR3 is 14 amino acids long. CDR3: CAVGVGQLQETQYF. For the CDR3, the DNA is TGTGCCGTAGGAGTTGGACAGCTCCAAGAGACCCAGTACTTC. The complete variable domain, with remaining parts taken from reference TRBV30 and TRBJ2-5, reads SQTIHQWPATLVQPVGSPLSLECTVEGTSNPNLYWYRQAAGRGLQLLFYSVGIGQISSEVPQNLSASRPQDRQFILSSKKLLLSDSGFYLCAVGVGQLQETQYFGPGTRLLVL.

The table lists this clone with a count of one. The V gene is TRBV2, the J gene TRBJ2-5; the match to TRBD2 covers 7 bases. CDR1 and CDR2 from the germline V gene are SNHLY and FYNNEI. The ends lost 4 bases at V and 5 bases at J; junction bases unmatched: 4. The CDR3 has 13 residues. The CDR3 reads CASSGRERETQYF. Here the CDR3 DNA reads TGTGCCAGCAGTGGGCGGGAGCGGGAGACCCAGTACTTC.

This chain connects TRBV29-1 to TRBJ1-2, with unresolved D. The CDR3 loop spans 12 amino acids. Germline loops: CDR1 SQVTM, CDR2 ANQGSEA. V was trimmed by 7 bases and J by 4 bases, leaving 13 bases between them. The CDR3 bases are TGCAGCGCTCGTATGGCAGGCTATGGCTACACCTTC. This codes for CSARMAGYGYTF.